This TCR beta chain was sequenced for a study of CD8+ T cells in alopecia areata. General observations from the study: There were many expanded lesional clones persisting in scalp and blood during tofacitinib. Tofacitinib delivered significant drops in scalp clonality and in expanded CD8+ clones among the top 100. Lesional scalp, notably in alopecia totalis/universalis, had clonality above that of normal scalp.

CDR3 length: 11 amino acids. V was pared by 6 bases and J by 8 bases, with 11 bases between. Germline lookup yields CDR1 SGHDT and CDR2 YYEEEE. Comment on this clone: Its target is not known.

Regarding treatment: oral pan-JAK inhibitor, 5-10 mg twice daily. Peripheral blood, together with lesional scalp punch biopsies, was collected from alopecia areata patients. cDNA reverse transcribed from extracted RNA served as the sequencing template. TCRdb keeps only in-frame clones here, not all; method: immunoSEQ multiplex PCR. The sample records roughly 110,000 clones, under 60% being singletons. The chain combines TRBV5-6 with TRBJ1-2; D unresolved. Material: CD8+ T cells sorted from blood, obtained at week 24, from a patient treated with tofacitinib. The source is a human donor with alopecia areata. The CDR3 spells CASKEDGGYTF. The CDR3 DNA is TGTGCCAGCAAAGAGGACGGCGGCTACACCTTC.